This entry lists 4 T cell receptor beta chains sequenced from one sample in a study of T cells after yellow fever vaccination. In TCRdb, the 5' RACE reads were re-called with MiXCR into one record per CDR3 protein. The sample lists 400,000 or so distinct CDR3 sequences, 6.2% seen once, with 15% in the top ten. The sample was PBMCs, taken 5 days after the yellow fever booster vaccination. These receptor sequences come from a man aged 25-45 years who received the YFV17D yellow fever vaccine.

This clonotype was recorded many times. The chain is built from TRBV24-1 and TRBJ2-7; TRBD1 is a possible D gene (6 bases). Per germline, CDR1 KGHDR and CDR2 SFDVKD. The CDR3 extends over 14 amino acids. V was cut by 2 bases and J by 7 bases, with 14 bases left in between. CDR3: CATSDSATGWEQYF. The CDR3 DNA reads TGTGCCACCAGTGATTCTGCAACAGGGTGGGAGCAGTACTTC.

This clonotype was counted between two and nine times. V gene TRBV5-1 combines with J gene TRBJ1-6; D is uncertain. V gave up 4 bases and J gave up 11 bases, with 10 bases separating them. Germline CDR1 SGHRS, CDR2 YFSETQ. This CDR3 is built from 12 residues. CDR3 bases: TGCGCCAGCAGCGACCCTCCAGCACCCCTCCACTTT. Its protein product is CASSDPPAPLHF.

This clonotype was detected only a few times. The V call is TRBV29-1, the J call TRBJ2-2; 7 nucleotides agree with TRBD2. CDR3 size: 14 residues. Germline V lookup: CDR1 SQVTM, CDR2 ANQGSEA. V shed 4 bases and J 4 bases; nucleotides not matched to a gene: 6. The CDR3 is CSVVPTSPTGELFF. CDR3 DNA sequence: TGCAGCGTTGTCCCGACTAGCCCCACCGGGGAGCTGTTTTTT.

This chain uses TRBV10-3 with TRBJ2-7, with D perhaps TRBD1 (6 bases). The germline gives CDR1 ENHRY, CDR2 SYGVKD. The CDR3 consists of 14 residues. V lost 8 bases, J lost 0 bases, and 14 bases lay in between. CDR3 loop: CAIGGGQRSYEQYF. DNA of the CDR3: TGTGCCATCGGTGGGGGCCAACGCTCCTACGAGCAGTACTTC.